This TCR beta chain appears in the sequencing data of a study of OX40 agonist ivuxolimab in advanced cancers. Overall study context: The patients received ivuxolimab by intravenous route every 2 weeks at 0.01 to 10 mg/kg. Dose-escalation patients had hepatocellular carcinoma, melanoma, renal cell or head and neck cancer.

About this clone: What it binds is unknown.

V shed 2 bases and J shed 6 bases, with 13 bases lying between them. The length of the CDR3 is 15 residues. In germline, CDR1 is KGHSH, CDR2 LQKENI. Profiling relied on immunoSEQ multiplex PCR, and the TCRdb table lists in-frame clones only, not all of them. This sample has around 67,000 clones; around 90% occur once, and the top ten carry roughly 1.3%. Study-wide points: The study observed clonal expansion of CD4+ and CD8+ blood T cells by week 6 at 0.1 to 3.0 mg/kg. Some nonresponders additionally presented with little normalized T-cell clonal expansion.

Sequencing used CD4+ or CD8+ T cells sorted from blood, obtained in a trial of the OX40 agonist ivuxolimab. V and J are TRBV18 and TRBJ2-2, with D possibly being TRBD2 (5 bases). The sequence derives from an adult with an advanced solid tumor such as melanoma, head and neck, liver or kidney cancer. The CDR3 spells CASSPRRIASGELFF. In nucleotides, the CDR3 is TGTGCCAGCTCACCAAGAAGAATAGCGTCCGGGGAGCTGTTTTTT.